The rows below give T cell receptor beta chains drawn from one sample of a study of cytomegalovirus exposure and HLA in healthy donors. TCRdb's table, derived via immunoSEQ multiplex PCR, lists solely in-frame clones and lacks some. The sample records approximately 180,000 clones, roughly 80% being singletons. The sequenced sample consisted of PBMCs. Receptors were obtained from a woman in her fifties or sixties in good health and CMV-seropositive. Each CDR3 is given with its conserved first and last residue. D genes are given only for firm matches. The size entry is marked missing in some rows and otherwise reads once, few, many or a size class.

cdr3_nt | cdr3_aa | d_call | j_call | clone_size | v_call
TGTGCCAGCGGGGGACTAGGTACCCCCAATGAGCAGTTCTTC | CASGGLGTPNEQFF | TRBD2 | TRBJ2-1 | NA | TRBV6-6
TGTGCCAGCAGCGTAGCTTCGGGAGGACAGGGCGGGGGCTACACCTTC | CASSVASGGQGGGYTF | TRBD1 | TRBJ1-2 | NA | TRBV9
TGTGCCAGCAGCGCCCCGGACAGCTCCTACGAGCAGTACTTC | CASSAPDSSYEQYF | NA | TRBJ2-7 | NA | TRBV9
TGTTCCAGCAGCTCCGCCGCAGGCTACGAGCAGTACTTC | CSSSSAAGYEQYF | NA | TRBJ2-7 | NA | TRBV7-9
TGTGCCAGCAGCCTGGGGGGGGAGAATGAGCAGTTCTTC | CASSLGGENEQFF | TRBD2 | TRBJ2-1 | NA | TRBV5-4
TGCGCCAGCAGCTCGAGGGGACAGGGTGGGTACGAGCAGTACTTC | CASSSRGQGGYEQYF | TRBD1 | TRBJ2-7 | NA | TRBV5-1
TGCGCCAGCAGCGCGGGACAGGGGCGCAATCAGCCCCAGCATTTT | CASSAGQGRNQPQHF | TRBD1 | TRBJ1-5 | NA | TRBV10-2
TGTGCCATCAGTGGTGGGGACAGGGGGCTAGCGAAGACCCAGTACTTC | CAISGGDRGLAKTQYF | TRBD1 | TRBJ2-5 | NA | TRBV10-3
TGTGCCAGCAGCGCCACCGGTGGGCCCGGGGAGCTGTTTTTT | CASSATGGPGELFF | NA | TRBJ2-2 | NA | TRBV9
TGTGCCTGGAGTCCGCAGGGGGCGATTCTTAGCAATCAGCCCCAGCATTTT | CAWSPQGAILSNQPQHF | TRBD1 | TRBJ1-5 | NA | TRBV30
TGTGCCAGCAGCTATGGACTAGCGGGGGTTTACGAGCAGTACTTC | CASSYGLAGVYEQYF | TRBD2 | TRBJ2-7 | NA | TRBV11-2
TGTGCCAGCAGCGTAAACCCCCAGCGGGGGGGTTATGAGCAGTTCTTC | CASSVNPQRGGYEQFF | TRBD2 | TRBJ2-1 | NA | TRBV9
TGCGCGGTCCGAAGACAGGGTTATACCGGGGAGCTGTTTTTT | CAVRRQGYTGELFF | TRBD1 | TRBJ2-2 | NA | TRBV4-1
TGTGCCAGCAGCTTGGCCGTTAACAGGCAGAACACCGGGGAGCTGTTTTTT | CASSLAVNRQNTGELFF | NA | TRBJ2-2 | NA | TRBV5-4
TGTGCCAGCAGCCAGCGACAGGGAGAGGGTTCACCCCTCCACTTT | CASSQRQGEGSPLHF | TRBD1 | TRBJ1-6 | NA | TRBV5-4
TGCGCCAGCAGCTTGTCAGGGATACAAGAGACCCAGTACTTC | CASSLSGIQETQYF | NA | TRBJ2-5 | NA | TRBV5-1
TGTGCCAGCAGCTTAGAGGGGGCCTTAAGCTACGAGCAGTACTTC | CASSLEGALSYEQYF | TRBD1 | TRBJ2-7 | NA | TRBV7-9
TGTGCCAGCAGCCGCGACAGGGACAGTAAAGCTTTCTTT | CASSRDRDSKAFF | TRBD1 | TRBJ1-1 | NA | TRBV6-5
TGTGCCAGCAGGTACGACACGGGGGTTTTTAGCAATCAGCCCCAGCATTTT | CASRYDTGVFSNQPQHF | NA | TRBJ1-5 | NA | TRBV6-7
TGTGCCAGCAGCAGGACTAGCGGGGGGGCGACCAAAAACATTCAGTACTTC | CASSRTSGGATKNIQYF | TRBD2 | TRBJ2-4 | NA | TRBV5-4
TGTGCCAGCTCACCACGGACAGGGAGGTTCCCTTATGGCTACACCTTC | CASSPRTGRFPYGYTF | TRBD1 | TRBJ1-2 | NA | TRBV18
TGTGCCAGCAGTTTCAGGGGAGGGACTGAAGCTTTCTTT | CASSFRGGTEAFF | NA | TRBJ1-1 | NA | TRBV25-1
TGTGCCAGCAGCTCGGACAGGGATGCGGGCAATGAGCAGTTCTTC | CASSSDRDAGNEQFF | TRBD1 | TRBJ2-1 | NA | TRBV11-3
TGTGCCAGCAGTGGTAACAGGGCTGGTGGCTACACCTTC | CASSGNRAGGYTF | NA | TRBJ1-2 | once | TRBV2
TGTGCCAGCTCACCGGAGACTACGAGCAATCAGCCCCAGCATTTT | CASSPETTSNQPQHF | NA | TRBJ1-5 | NA | TRBV18
TGTGCCAGCAGCTCAGACAGGGGAAATTCACCCCTCCACTTT | CASSSDRGNSPLHF | TRBD1 | TRBJ1-6 | NA | TRBV5-5
TGTGCCAGCAGCCCCCCGGGGAGGCGGAATAATGAAAAACTGTTTTTT | CASSPPGRRNNEKLFF | NA | TRBJ1-4 | NA | TRBV7-9
TGTGCCAGCAGCCCCCCTCCTCTGACATCAGCTTTCTTT | CASSPPPLTSAFF | NA | TRBJ1-1 | NA | TRBV27
TGTGCCAGCAGCAGATTGACAGGGGGCAAGACTGAAGCTTTCTTT | CASSRLTGGKTEAFF | TRBD1 | TRBJ1-1 | NA | TRBV11-2
TGCGCCAGCAGCTTGGAACGGGGTACAGATACGCAGTATTTT | CASSLERGTDTQYF | NA | TRBJ2-3 | NA | TRBV5-1
TGTGCCAGCAGCTTAAGCGGGGTTCATTCACCCCTCCACTTT | CASSLSGVHSPLHF | NA | TRBJ1-6 | NA | TRBV7-9
TGCGCCAGCAGCCTTAGCGGGGGGGAATACAATGAGCAGTTCTTC | CASSLSGGEYNEQFF | TRBD2 | TRBJ2-1 | NA | TRBV5-1
TGTGCCAGCTCCCCTAGCGGGGGGAGCTCCTACGAGCAGTACTTC | CASSPSGGSSYEQYF | TRBD2 | TRBJ2-7 | NA | TRBV6-5
TGTGCCAGCAGCCCCGGGTGGGCTAGCGGGACTCTAGAGCAGTTCTTC | CASSPGWASGTLEQFF | TRBD2 | TRBJ2-1 | NA | TRBV7-8